This T cell receptor beta chain comes out of a study of T cell repertoires in cytomegalovirus infection. Whole-study context: Matching HLA type and CMV infection were both indicated by public TCR beta signatures. Study results and caveats: Clonotype analysis showed dominance of the ex vivo response by HLA-C-restricted CMV-specific TCR beta clonotypes. There were carriers of CMV plus the relevant HLA, and cumulative public TCR beta family frequency identified them.

Looked up from germline, CDR1 is MGHDK and CDR2 is SYGVNS. CDR3 length equals 14 residues. V lost 1 base, J lost 8 bases, and 11 bases lay in between. Using its own MiXCR run on the reads, TCRdb lists one record per CDR3 protein. The data contain some 220,000 distinct CDR3 sequences, around 12% of them singletons. In its sample, this clonotype was seen a few times. Its antigen is undetermined. The sequenced material came from PBMCs. This TCR derives from a human donor in good health (CMV status not recorded). Some clones in this sample may be carry-over from other donors' samples. The rearrangement joins TRBV25-1 to TRBJ1-4; possibly TRBD1 for D (6 bases). The chain's CDR3 is CASSESGGVEKLFF. The CDR3 DNA sequence: TGTGCCAGCAGTGAATCGGGGGGCGTAGAAAAACTGTTTTTT. Full variable domain (rest looked up from reference TRBV25-1 and TRBJ1-4): EADIYQTPRYLVIGTGKKITLECSQTMGHDKMYWYQQDPGMELHLIHYSYGVNSTEKGDLSSESTVSRIRTEHFPLTLESARPSHTSQYLCASSESGGVEKLFFGSGTQLSVL.